Each of the 18 T cell receptor beta chains below was sequenced from the same sample in a study of cytomegalovirus exposure and HLA in healthy donors. The primer mix had 60 Vbeta and 13 Jbeta primers. Measured with immunoSEQ multiplex PCR; TCRdb has only the in-frame clones, and not every one. Counted here are about 150,000 clones, around 79% occurring once; the ten biggest clones make up roughly 3.4%. The sample was PBMCs. Receptor source: a human donor in good health.

This chain links TRBV6-5 with TRBJ1-1; D is undetermined. CDR3 length: 14 amino acids. Trimming took 7 bases from V and 0 from J, leaving 12 bases between them. Per germline, CDR1 MNHEY and CDR2 SVGAGI. CDR3 loop: CASTDTRMNTEAFF. CDR3 nucleotides: TGTGCCAGCACAGACACAAGAATGAACACTGAAGCTTTCTTT.

This chain connects TRBV6-1 to TRBJ2-7; D is perhaps TRBD1 (5 bases). Trimming removed 2 bases at V and 5 bases at J, with 13 bases between. Germline CDR1 is MNHNS and CDR2 is SASEGT. This CDR3 contains 14 residues. The CDR3 loop reads CASSERWNRNEQYF. The CDR3 DNA is TGTGCCAGCAGTGAACGGTGGAACAGGAACGAGCAGTACTTC.

V and J are TRBV9 and TRBJ1-2, with TRBD1 matching over 7 bases. Germline CDR1 is SGDLS and CDR2 is YYNGEE. This CDR3 is built from 15 residues. J gave up 2 bases and V 0 bases, and 4 bases lay outside the gene matches. CDR3 amino acids: CASSVVPTGNYGYTF. The CDR3 DNA sequence: TGTGCCAGCAGCGTAGTCCCGACAGGGAACTATGGCTACACCTTC.

A single count supports this clone. The V gene is TRBV6-5, the J gene TRBJ2-1; D unclear. The length of the CDR3 is 15 residues. Germline V gene sequence: CDR1 MNHEY, CDR2 SVGAGI. Trimming stripped 6 bases from V and 4 bases from J, with 16 bases between. CDR3 in amino acids: CASRGTGSPYNEQFF. The CDR3 nucleotides read TGTGCCAGCAGGGGTACCGGGTCCCCTTACAATGAGCAGTTCTTC.

This clone was recorded once. This chain joins TRBV10-3 and TRBJ2-7; D is unresolved. Trimming cost V 6 bases and J 0 bases, with 6 bases left between them. The CDR3 is made up of 12 amino acids. The germline CDR1 and CDR2 sequences are ENHRY and SYGVKD. CDR3 sequence reads: CAIRGLSYEQYF. In DNA form, the CDR3 reads TGTGCCATCAGGGGCCTCTCCTACGAGCAGTACTTC.

V and J are TRBV5-6 and TRBJ1-5; D is possibly TRBD1 (6 bases). CDR1 and CDR2 (germline): SGHDT, YYEEEE. The length of the CDR3 is 15 residues. Trimming took off 4 bases at V and 5 bases at J, with 16 bases between the two ends. CDR3 bases: TGTGCCAGCAGCGGCAGGGGCAGGGGCGATCAGCCCCAGCATTTT. Protein: CASSGRGRGDQPQHF.

The chain is built from TRBV9 and TRBJ1-1; possibly TRBD1 for D (6 bases). The germline gives CDR1 SGDLS, CDR2 YYNGEE. Trimming took 0 bases from V and 3 from J, leaving 24 bases between them. There are 19 residues in the CDR3. CDR3 residues: CASSVVRGAGGGPDTEAFF. The CDR3, as DNA: TGTGCCAGCAGCGTAGTTCGAGGGGCAGGCGGGGGGCCGGACACTGAAGCTTTCTTT.

This chain joins TRBV5-1 and TRBJ2-7; 10 bases are shared with TRBD1. V shed 2 bases and J 2 bases; nucleotides not matched to a gene: 13. Germline assignment: CDR1 SGHRS and CDR2 YFSETQ. The length of the CDR3 is 18 residues. DNA for the CDR3: TGCGCCAGCAGCTTCCCCGGGACAGGGGAATTTAGCGCCTACGAGCAGTACTTC. It is translated as CASSFPGTGEFSAYEQYF. The entire variable domain, with the rest obtained from reference TRBV5-1 and TRBJ2-7, is as follows: KAGVTQTPRYLIKTRGQQVTLSCSPISGHRSVSWYQQTPGQGLQFLFEYFSETQRNKGNFPGRFSGRQFSNSRSEMNVSTLELGDSALYLCASSFPGTGEFSAYEQYFGPGTRLTVT.

This chain uses TRBV7-2 with TRBJ1-2; D unresolved. Germline lookup yields CDR1 SGHTA and CDR2 FQGNSA. CDR3 length: 12 residues. Deletions cut 5 bases from V and 8 bases from J, with 12 bases between. The CDR3 DNA reads TGTGCCAGCAGCCCAGGTTCGGGAGGCTACACCTTC. This gives the protein CASSPGSGGYTF.

The genes are TRBV19 and TRBJ2-3, with 10 bases identical to TRBD2. The V gene end was trimmed by 4 bases and the J gene end by 0 bases; junction bases not matched to a gene: 4. The CDR3 extends over 16 amino acids. Germline V CDR1 and CDR2: LNHDA, SQIVND (reference sequence). The CDR3 reads CASSKKREGSTDTQYF. The CDR3 DNA reads TGTGCCAGTAGTAAGAAGCGGGAGGGTAGCACAGATACGCAGTATTTT.

The chain combines TRBV30 with TRBJ1-1; TRBD1 aligns across 11 bases. CDR3 length: 16 amino acids. CDR1 and CDR2 (germline): GTSNPN, SVGIG (reference sequence). Trimming removed 0 bases from V and 4 bases from J; junction bases left unmatched: 7. This CDR3 is CAWSVRFGTGGTEAFF. In DNA, the CDR3 is TGTGCCTGGAGTGTACGGTTCGGGACAGGGGGCACTGAAGCTTTCTTT.

The chain couples TRBV9 to TRBJ1-3; 8 nucleotides agree with TRBD1. V gave up 3 bases and J gave up 0 bases; unmatched junction bases: 11. Germline V gives CDR1 SGDLS, CDR2 YYNGEE. This CDR3 contains 18 residues. The CDR3 loop is CASSGKPGQASSGNTIYF. The CDR3 nucleotides read TGTGCCAGCAGCGGAAAACCGGGACAGGCCAGCTCTGGAAACACCATATATTTT.

This chain connects TRBV5-1 to TRBJ1-4, with TRBD1 matching 7 bases. Germline V gene sequence: CDR1 SGHRS, CDR2 YFSETQ. CDR3 size: 14 residues. The ends lost 3 bases at V and 8 bases at J; junction bases unmatched: 7. In DNA, the CDR3 is TGCGCCAGCAGCTCGGACAGGCCCTCCGAAAAACTGTTTTTT. It translates to CASSSDRPSEKLFF.

This clone was seen only once. V usage is TRBV7-8 and J usage is TRBJ1-5; possibly TRBD1 for D (6 bases). Germline values: CDR1 SGHVS, CDR2 FQNEAQ. Deletions cut 3 bases from V and 7 bases from J, with 16 bases between. CDR3 length equals 15 residues. In DNA form, the CDR3 reads TGTGCCAGCAGCTTCGAGGACAGTCTAAGACAGCCCCAGCATTTT. This codes for CASSFEDSLRQPQHF. The variable domain in full, with the rest retrieved from reference TRBV7-8 and TRBJ1-5, is GAGVSQSPRYKVAKRGQDVALRCDPISGHVSLFWYQQALGQGPEFLTYFQNEAQLDKSGLPSDRFFAERPEGSVSTLKIQRTQQEDSAVYLCASSFEDSLRQPQHFGDGTRLSIL.

The genes are TRBV11-2 and TRBJ2-1; 8 nucleotides line up with TRBD2. Germline loops: CDR1 SGHAT, CDR2 FQNNGV. The trim removed 1 base at V and 9 bases at J, leaving 17 bases unmatched. This CDR3 region has 18 residues. The CDR3 bases are TGTGCCAGCAGCTTAGCCTCCTATGCGGGAGGAGCGGGCGGTGAGCAGTTCTTC. Translation: CASSLASYAGGAGGEQFF.

This clone was detected only once. This chain connects TRBV19 to TRBJ1-5, with D possibly TRBD1 on 6 matching bases. The CDR3 spans 17 residues. In germline, CDR1 is LNHDA, CDR2 SQIVND (reference sequence). V dropped 0 bases and J dropped 5 bases, with 17 bases sitting between them. CDR3 coding DNA: TGTGCCAGTAGTATAGATATCGGGGACATCTACTATCAGCCCCAGCATTTT. Its protein product is CASSIDIGDIYYQPQHF.

The chain has TRBV6-5 and TRBJ1-3; D perhaps matches TRBD1 (5 bases). The germline CDR1 and CDR2 sequences are MNHEY and SVGAGI. The CDR3 runs to 15 residues. Trimming stripped 6 bases from V and 1 base from J, with 13 bases between. The CDR3 sequence: CASRRGGGSGNTIYF. CDR3 nucleotide sequence: TGTGCCAGCAGGCGGGGGGGTGGTTCTGGAAACACCATATATTTT.

V usage is TRBV7-6 and J usage is TRBJ2-3, with D unclear. V lost 2 bases, J lost 5 bases, and 5 bases lay in between. Per the germline V gene, CDR1 is SGHVS and CDR2 is FNYEAQ. CDR3 length: 12 residues. DNA for the CDR3: TGTGCCAGCAGCTTACACAAAGATACGCAGTATTTT. This encodes CASSLHKDTQYF.